This T cell receptor (beta chain) was captured in a study of OX40 agonist ivuxolimab in advanced cancers. Only in-frame clones appear in the TCRdb table, and some are missing; sequencing was by immunoSEQ multiplex PCR. The table has 20,000 to 25,000 clones, approximately 80% seen once. Germline loops: CDR1 GTSNPN, CDR2 SVGIG (reference sequence). Trimming shortened V by 2 bases and J by 4 bases, and 9 bases separated the two germline ends. CDR3 size: 13 residues. The input for sequencing was CD4+ or CD8+ T cells sorted from blood, taken in a trial of the OX40 agonist ivuxolimab. The rearrangement joins TRBV30 to TRBJ1-3; D remains unclear. The clonotype was recovered from an adult with an advanced solid tumor such as melanoma, head and neck, liver or kidney cancer. The CDR3 loop is CAWSPLRGNTIYF. DNA of the CDR3: TGTGCCTGGAGTCCCCTGAGGGGAAACACCATATATTTT.